This passage covers 8 T cell receptor beta chains from one sample sequenced in a study of blood T cell repertoires in COVID-19 (dated by TCRdb to the early 2020s). Library generation was performed with the immunoSEQ multiplex PCR assay. In its TCRdb copy, this immuneACCESS table keeps in-frame sequences only and misses some clones. Where compared with another copy, unresolved V genes explain less than half of these, and the others have no known cause. Across this sample there are a few hundred thousand clones, with about nine tenths seen only once. Jointly, the top ten make up around a tenth of the sample. Sequencing input: PBMCs or T cells enriched from blood (not recorded which). All receptors derive from a woman aged 40 to 50 who had recovered from COVID-19.

The chain carries TRBV21-1 and TRBJ1-2; the table's D gene call, TRBD1, was not cross checked with the DNA. TRBV21-1 is termed a pseudogene. The CDR3 is made up of 11 amino acids. DNA for the CDR3: TGTGCCAGCAGCTCCCGGGACAGGCACCTCTTC. This translates into CASSSRDRHLF.

The chain employs TRBV3-1 (or the pseudogene TRBV3-2) and TRBJ1-5; 7 bases agree with TRBD1. Looked up from germline, CDR1 is LGHDT and CDR2 is YNNKEL (reference sequence). CDR3 size: 14 residues. Unmatched junction bases numbered 3, after V lost 2 bases and J lost 5 bases. CDR3 residues: CASSQKTGDQPQHF. The CDR3, as DNA: TGTGCCAGCAGCCAAAAAACAGGGGATCAGCCCCAGCATTTT.

The sample holds one count of this clone. V usage is TRBV28 and J usage is TRBJ2-1; 11 bases are shared with TRBD2. The junction had 6 bases not matched to a gene; V was cut back by 5 bases and J by 9 bases. From germline, CDR1 is MDHEN and CDR2 SYDVKM. This CDR3 comprises 14 residues. The CDR3 here is CASSLAGGRREQFF. The CDR3 coding sequence is TGTGCCAGCAGTCTAGCGGGGGGCCGGCGTGAGCAGTTCTTC.

This rearrangement joins TRBV5-6 to TRBJ2-7; a possible D gene is TRBD1 (6 bases). The CDR3 is 14 residues long. V gave up 4 bases and J gave up 2 bases, with 13 bases separating them. Germline CDR1 SGHDT, CDR2 YYEEEE. CDR3 in DNA: TGTGCCAGCAGCCTCAGGGGCGTAACCTACGAGCAGTACTTC. Translation: CASSLRGVTYEQYF.

This chain connects TRBV6-1 to TRBJ2-3, with TRBD1 identical over 7 bases. With 1 base clipped from V and 9 bases from J, the junction kept 10 bases outside the gene matches. Germline lookup yields CDR1 MNHNS and CDR2 SASEGT. The CDR3 is 15 amino acids. DNA of the CDR3: TGTGCCAGCAGTGAAGTCGTAACAGGGGAAGACACGCAGTATTTT. It translates to CASSEVVTGEDTQYF.

V usage is TRBV11-2 and J usage is TRBJ2-7; 10 bases agree with TRBD1. The CDR3 has 14 residues. Germline assignment: CDR1 SGHAT and CDR2 FQNNGV. With 4 bases clipped from V and 3 bases from J, the junction kept 3 bases outside the gene matches. CDR3 amino acids: CASSWDRGYYEQYF. The CDR3 region has the DNA TGTGCCAGCAGCTGGGACAGGGGATACTACGAGCAGTACTTC.

The chain joins TRBV28 to TRBJ2-1, with unresolved D. Trimming left V 5 bases short and J 2 bases short, with 13 bases between. The CDR3 consists of 15 residues. Germline CDR1 reads MDHEN; CDR2 reads SYDVKM. Here the CDR3 reads CASSPPGSTYNEQFF. The CDR3 DNA follows: TGTGCCAGCAGTCCACCCGGGTCTACCTACAATGAGCAGTTCTTC.

In this sample, this clone turned up once. The CDR3 loop is CAGRGGTEAFF. The CDR3 nucleotides are TGTGCCGGCCGGGGGGGCACTGAAGCTTTCTTT. The chain joins TRBV30 to TRBJ1-1, with D perhaps TRBD1 (5 bases). The CDR3 is made up of 11 amino acids. The germline gives CDR1 GTSNPN, CDR2 SVGIG (reference sequence). Trimming stripped 8 bases from V and 4 bases from J, with 11 bases between.